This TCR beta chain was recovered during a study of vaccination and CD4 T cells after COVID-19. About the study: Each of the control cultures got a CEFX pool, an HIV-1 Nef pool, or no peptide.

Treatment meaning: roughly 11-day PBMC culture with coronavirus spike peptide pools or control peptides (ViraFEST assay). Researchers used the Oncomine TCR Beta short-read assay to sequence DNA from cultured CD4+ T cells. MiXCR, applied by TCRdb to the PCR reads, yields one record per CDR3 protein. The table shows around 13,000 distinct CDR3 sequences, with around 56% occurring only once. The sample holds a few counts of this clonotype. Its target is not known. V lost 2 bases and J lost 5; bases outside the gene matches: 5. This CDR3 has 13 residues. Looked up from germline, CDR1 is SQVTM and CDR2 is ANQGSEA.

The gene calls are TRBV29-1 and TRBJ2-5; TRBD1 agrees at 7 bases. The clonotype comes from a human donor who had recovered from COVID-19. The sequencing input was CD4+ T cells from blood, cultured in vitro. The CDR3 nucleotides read TGCAGCGTTGAACTACAGGGGTGGGAGACCCAGTACTTC. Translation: CSVELQGWETQYF.